This TCR beta chain derives from a study of blood T cells in healthy people across ages. The study's findings and limits: In the absence of known donor CMV status, changes in expanded clonotypes were possibly confounded.

With 4 bases removed from V and 1 base from J, the gap between germline ends came to 10 bases. The CDR3 is 14 amino acids. Looked up from germline, CDR1 is SGHTA and CDR2 is FQGNSA. In regard to this clonotype: Its antigen is unknown.

PCR was performed a second time for roughly 7 to 12 cycles using a sample-barcoded 5' primer and a J-beta primer mix. TCRdb used MiXCR to reprocess the 5' RACE reads, holding one entry per CDR3 protein. There are about 640,000 distinct CDR3 sequences in the sample; 35% to 50% occur only once, and about 30% lies in the top ten. The material sequenced was blood. The genes are TRBV7-2 and TRBJ2-5; D is possibly TRBD2 (6 bases). The sequence came from a man aged 80 or over in good health. The CDR3 DNA reads TGTGCCAGCAGCTGGGGCGGGACCCAAGAGACCCAGTACTTC. Protein product: CASSWGGTQETQYF. Full variable domain (rest looked up from reference TRBV7-2 and TRBJ2-5): GAGVSQSPSNKVTEKGKDVELRCDPISGHTALYWYRQSLGQGLEFLIYFQGNSAPDKSGLPSDRFSAERTGGSVSTLTIQRTQQEDSAVYLCASSWGGTQETQYFGPGTRLLVL.